Listed below are T cell receptor beta chains from one sample, sequenced in a study of blood T cell repertoires in COVID-19. Libraries were prepared by immunoSEQ multiplex PCR; TCRdb keeps only in-frame clonotypes and omits some of them. The table records just under 150,000 clones, approximately 90% of them present only once. The sample was peripheral blood. The receptors stem from a human donor in a cohort sampled during active COVID-19. Each CDR3 is given with its conserved first and last residue. Fields, in order: V gene, J gene, D gene, clone size, CDR3 DNA, CDR3 protein. D genes are given only for firm matches. Clone size is shown for a subset of rows, as once, few, many or a class of expanded clone.

v_call: TRBV28
j_call: TRBJ1-4
d_call: TRBD1
clone_size: -
cdr3_nt: TGTGCCAGCAGTACCCCGACAGGGGCGGGGAGTGAAAAACTGTTTTTT
cdr3_aa: CASSTPTGAGSEKLFF

v_call: TRBV5-5
j_call: TRBJ2-2
d_call: TRBD1
clone_size: -
cdr3_nt: TGTGCCAGCAGCTTGGTTGTGACAGGGGGAACCGGGGAGCTGTTTTTT
cdr3_aa: CASSLVVTGGTGELFF

v_call: TRBV9
j_call: TRBJ1-2
d_call: -
clone_size: -
cdr3_nt: TGTGCCAGCAGTGGGCCAGGGGAAGTCTATGGCTACACCTTC
cdr3_aa: CASSGPGEVYGYTF

v_call: TRBV7-8
j_call: TRBJ2-5
d_call: TRBD2
clone_size: -
cdr3_nt: TGTGCCTCAAGGCGGGGGGGAGAGACCCAGTACTTC
cdr3_aa: CASRRGGETQYF

v_call: TRBV20-1
j_call: TRBJ1-6
d_call: -
clone_size: -
cdr3_nt: TGCAGTGCTAGTGAGCAGGGCTCACCTCCCTATAATTCACCCCTCCACTTT
cdr3_aa: CSASEQGSPPYNSPLHF

v_call: TRBV5-4
j_call: TRBJ2-7
d_call: -
clone_size: few
cdr3_nt: TGTGCCAGCAGCTTCGGGAGTTGGGAGCAGTACTTC
cdr3_aa: CASSFGSWEQYF

v_call: TRBV7-3
j_call: TRBJ2-1
d_call: -
clone_size: -
cdr3_nt: TGTGCCAGCAGCCCTGCCAACGGCGGGGATGAGCAGTTCTTC
cdr3_aa: CASSPANGGDEQFF

v_call: TRBV5-1
j_call: TRBJ2-2
d_call: -
clone_size: -
cdr3_nt: TGCGCCAGCAGCCCGGGGCGGACTACGAACACCGGGGAGCTGTTTTTT
cdr3_aa: CASSPGRTTNTGELFF

v_call: TRBV5-1
j_call: TRBJ2-1
d_call: -
clone_size: -
cdr3_nt: TGCGCCAGCAGCTTTGCTAGCGCTGGCTACAATGAGCAGTTCTTC
cdr3_aa: CASSFASAGYNEQFF

v_call: TRBV9
j_call: TRBJ2-1
d_call: -
clone_size: -
cdr3_nt: TGTGCCAGCAGCCGTAGGAGGCTCTCCTACAATGAGCAGTTCTTC
cdr3_aa: CASSRRRLSYNEQFF

v_call: TRBV5-1
j_call: TRBJ1-1
d_call: -
clone_size: -
cdr3_nt: TGCGCCAGCAGTTCTCAGGGGAACACTGAAGCTTTCTTT
cdr3_aa: CASSSQGNTEAFF

v_call: TRBV2
j_call: TRBJ2-3
d_call: -
clone_size: -
cdr3_nt: TGTGCCAGCAGTGAAGCGGTTTTTTCTAGCGCGAGTACAGATACGCAGTATTTT
cdr3_aa: CASSEAVFSSASTDTQYF

v_call: TRBV27
j_call: TRBJ1-1
d_call: TRBD1
clone_size: -
cdr3_nt: TGTGCCAGCAGTTTCTACAGGGGCACTGAAGCTTTCTTT
cdr3_aa: CASSFYRGTEAFF

v_call: TRBV4-2
j_call: TRBJ2-7
d_call: TRBD1
clone_size: -
cdr3_nt: TGTGCCAGCAGCCAAGATTTTCGGGACAGGGCCGGTATGTGGTTC
cdr3_aa: CASSQDFRDRAGMWF

v_call: TRBV6-4
j_call: TRBJ1-2
d_call: -
clone_size: -
cdr3_nt: TGTGCCAGCAGTGATCAGGGGCAAGCTAACTATGGCTACACCTTC
cdr3_aa: CASSDQGQANYGYTF

v_call: TRBV5-1
j_call: TRBJ2-5
d_call: -
clone_size: -
cdr3_nt: TGCGCCAGCAGCCCGGGACACCCACAAGAGACCCAGTACTTC
cdr3_aa: CASSPGHPQETQYF

v_call: TRBV4-2
j_call: TRBJ2-2
d_call: TRBD2
clone_size: -
cdr3_nt: TGTGCCAGCAGCCAAGGGTCCCTAACTAGCGGGGGTGTATCCGGGGAGCTGTTTTTT
cdr3_aa: CASSQGSLTSGGVSGELFF

v_call: TRBV12-3/TRBV12-4
j_call: TRBJ1-2
d_call: -
clone_size: -
cdr3_nt: TGTGCCAGCAGTTTGGACAGTGGGTATGGCTACACCTTC
cdr3_aa: CASSLDSGYGYTF

v_call: TRBV15
j_call: TRBJ1-5
d_call: -
clone_size: -
cdr3_nt: TGTGCCACCGAACCAGCCCCGGACTTTTCGGTTCAGCCCCAGCATTTT
cdr3_aa: CATEPAPDFSVQPQHF

v_call: TRBV6-6
j_call: TRBJ2-1
d_call: -
clone_size: -
cdr3_nt: TGTGCCAGCAGTTACTCCTCCAGTGAGCAGTTCTTC
cdr3_aa: CASSYSSSEQFF

v_call: TRBV5-1
j_call: TRBJ1-1
d_call: -
clone_size: -
cdr3_nt: TGCGCCAGCAGCTTGGGGGCAGGGAGGGATTACACTGAAGCTTTCTTT
cdr3_aa: CASSLGAGRDYTEAFF

v_call: TRBV7-2
j_call: TRBJ1-6
d_call: TRBD1
clone_size: -
cdr3_nt: TGTGCCAGCAGCAACTCCGGGACAGCGATTAATTCACCCCTCCACTTT
cdr3_aa: CASSNSGTAINSPLHF

v_call: TRBV7-9
j_call: TRBJ1-6
d_call: TRBD1
clone_size: few
cdr3_nt: TGTGCCAGCAGCTTAATTCCCGGGACAGAGTATAATTCACCCCTCCACTTT
cdr3_aa: CASSLIPGTEYNSPLHF

v_call: TRBV19
j_call: TRBJ2-7
d_call: TRBD1
clone_size: -
cdr3_nt: TGTGCCAGTAGTATAGAGACAGGGTTCAACGAGCAGTACTTC
cdr3_aa: CASSIETGFNEQYF

v_call: TRBV18
j_call: TRBJ1-1
d_call: TRBD1
clone_size: -
cdr3_nt: TGTGCCAGCTCACTGGGACAGCGAAGGAACACTGAAGCTTTCTTT
cdr3_aa: CASSLGQRRNTEAFF

v_call: TRBV13
j_call: TRBJ2-3
d_call: -
clone_size: -
cdr3_nt: TGTGCCAGCAGCTTAGGGGGGGGTACAGATACGCAGTATTTT
cdr3_aa: CASSLGGGTDTQYF

v_call: TRBV9
j_call: TRBJ2-1
d_call: TRBD1
clone_size: once
cdr3_nt: TGTGCCAGCAGCGTAGAGGTGGGACAGGGTTACAATGAGCAGTTCTTC
cdr3_aa: CASSVEVGQGYNEQFF

v_call: TRBV6-5
j_call: TRBJ1-2
d_call: TRBD1
clone_size: -
cdr3_nt: TGTGCCAGCAGTTCGGATACAGGGGATGGCTACACCTTC
cdr3_aa: CASSSDTGDGYTF